These T cell receptor beta chains were read from a single sample in a study of blood T cell repertoires in COVID-19. Sequencing was performed with immunoSEQ multiplex PCR; in TCRdb, only in-frame clones are kept and a portion is missing. Of more than 300,000 clones in the sample, approximately 90% were seen once. Sequenced material: PBMCs or T cells enriched from blood (not recorded which). Source of these receptors: a woman in her thirties or forties who had been exposed to COVID-19. Each CDR3 is given with its conserved first and last residue. D genes are given only for firm matches. The size field is filled for only some rows; it gives once, few, many or a size class.

.,.,TRBV12-5,TRBJ1-1,CASGLWGGANTEAFF,TGTGCTAGTGGTTTATGGGGGGGCGCGAACACTGAAGCTTTCTTT
TRBD1,.,TRBV14,TRBJ1-1,CASSPHRGTEAFF,TGTGCCAGCAGCCCCCACAGGGGCACTGAAGCTTTCTTT
TRBD1,.,TRBV7-2,TRBJ1-1,CASSPGQQVRAFF,TGTGCCAGCAGCCCGGGACAGCAGGTTCGCGCTTTCTTT
TRBD2,.,TRBV6-2/TRBV6-3,TRBJ2-5,CASSLSDVGMWREGRKETQYF,TGTGCCAGCAGCCTATCGGATGTGGGCATGTGGCGGGAGGGTAGGAAAGAGACCCAGTACTTC
.,.,TRBV18,TRBJ1-3,CASSPLPSEGSGNTIYF,TGTGCCAGCTCACCACTGCCTTCGGAGGGCTCTGGAAACACCATATATTTT
.,few,TRBV5-6,TRBJ1-3,CASSNSDRRLSGNTIYF,TGTGCCAGCAGCAATTCAGACAGGAGGCTCTCTGGAAACACCATATATTTT
.,.,TRBV7-6,TRBJ2-2,CASSLESPIATNTGELFF,TGTGCCAGCAGCTTAGAATCCCCGATTGCGACGAACACCGGGGAGCTGTTTTTT
.,.,TRBV30,TRBJ1-6,CAWSTRAGNNSPLHF,TGTGCCTGGAGTACCAGAGCCGGGAATAATTCACCCCTCCACTTT
TRBD1,.,TRBV7-3,TRBJ1-1,CASSARDRYTEAFF,TGTGCCAGCAGCGCTCGGGACAGATACACTGAAGCTTTCTTT
.,.,TRBV15,TRBJ1-2,CATSRDRAGLFYGYTF,TGTGCCACCAGCAGAGATCGGGCAGGGCTCTTCTATGGCTACACCTTC
.,.,TRBV9,TRBJ1-1,CASSVAFRSTEAFF,TGTGCCAGCAGCGTAGCGTTCCGGAGCACTGAAGCTTTCTTT
TRBD1,once,TRBV7-9,TRBJ1-1,CASSFQGAPTEAFF,TGTGCCAGCAGCTTCCAGGGGGCGCCCACTGAAGCTTTCTTT
TRBD1,.,TRBV7-9,TRBJ1-1,CASSRWGQDREGFF,TGTGCCAGCAGCCGATGGGGACAGGACAGGGAGGGTTTCTTT
TRBD1,.,TRBV4-1,TRBJ1-2,CASSQAGGHGYTF,TGCGCCAGCAGCCAAGCAGGGGGCCATGGCTACACCTTC
.,.,TRBV21-1,TRBJ2-2,CASSKGPGGNTGELFF,TGTGCCAGCAGCAAAGGTCCGGGGGGGAACACCGGGGAGCTGTTTTTT
.,.,TRBV19,TRBJ2-4,CASTILGGTKNIQYF,TGTGCCAGTACCATCCTCGGCGGAACCAAAAACATTCAGTACTTC
.,.,TRBV5-1,TRBJ1-1,CASSLSGGGNTEAFF,TGCGCCAGCAGCCTGTCTGGGGGCGGGAACACTGAAGCTTTCTTT